This entry features one TCR beta chain sequence. Under the authors' procedure: Nucleated cell counts were estimated from reference gene primer amplification. Assay used: immunoSEQ multiplex PCR; TCRdb lists only in-frame clones, some missing. V, J and clone size are those of that table, while D and trimming were read from the DNA. The table records around 240,000 clones, roughly 84% of them present only once. These data come from a study of blood T cell repertoires in COVID-19. Study as a whole: Some COVID-19 samples were acute and others convalescent; all came from the United States, Italy and Spain. From T cells, B-cell-depleted T cells, or PBMCs came the material, which was cDNA or gDNA.

This CDR3 spans 16 amino acids. Germline V gene lookup returns CDR1 LGHNA and CDR2 YSLEER. V lost 0 bases and J 2 bases, leaving 13 bases between the germline ends. This receptor was identified in a woman aged 40 to 50 who had recovered from COVID-19. The rearrangement joins TRBV4-3 to TRBJ1-2; D possibly corresponds to TRBD1 (5 bases). The sequenced material came from peripheral blood. CDR3 in DNA: TGCGCCAGCAGCCAAGAAGGGTGGGGGGTGAACTATGGCTACACCTTC. It codes for CASSQEGWGVNYGYTF.